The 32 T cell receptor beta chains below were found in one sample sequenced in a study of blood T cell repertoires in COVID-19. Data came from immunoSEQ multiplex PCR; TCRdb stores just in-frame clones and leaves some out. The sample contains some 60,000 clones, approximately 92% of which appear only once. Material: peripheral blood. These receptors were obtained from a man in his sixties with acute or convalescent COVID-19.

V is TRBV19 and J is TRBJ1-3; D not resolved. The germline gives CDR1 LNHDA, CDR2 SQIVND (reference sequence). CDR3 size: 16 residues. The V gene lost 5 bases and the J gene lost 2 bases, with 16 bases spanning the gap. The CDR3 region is CASSLRGPRTGNTIYF. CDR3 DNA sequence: TGTGCCAGTAGTTTGCGAGGGCCCCGAACTGGAAACACCATATATTTT.

CDR3 residues: CASSSQAASNTGELFF. For the CDR3, the DNA is TGTGCCAGCAGCTCACAGGCCGCTTCGAACACCGGGGAGCTGTTTTTT. The chain uses TRBV7-3 and TRBJ2-2, with D possibly being TRBD1 (5 bases). This CDR3 has 16 residues. The V gene's germline CDR1 is SGHTA and CDR2 FQGTGA. Deletions cut 4 bases from V and 0 bases from J, with 12 bases between.

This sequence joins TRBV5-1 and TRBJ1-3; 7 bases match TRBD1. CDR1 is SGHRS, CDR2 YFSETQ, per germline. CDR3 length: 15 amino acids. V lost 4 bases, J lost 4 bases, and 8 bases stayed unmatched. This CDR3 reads CASSRDGQDGNTIYF. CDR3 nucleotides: TGCGCCAGCAGCCGGGACGGACAGGACGGAAACACCATATATTTT.

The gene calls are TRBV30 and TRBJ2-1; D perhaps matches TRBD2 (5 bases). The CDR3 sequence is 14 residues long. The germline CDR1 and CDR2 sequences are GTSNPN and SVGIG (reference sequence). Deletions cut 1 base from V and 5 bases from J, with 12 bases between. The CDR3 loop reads CAWSAGLADNEQFF. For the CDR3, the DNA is TGTGCCTGGAGTGCTGGACTGGCTGACAATGAGCAGTTCTTC.

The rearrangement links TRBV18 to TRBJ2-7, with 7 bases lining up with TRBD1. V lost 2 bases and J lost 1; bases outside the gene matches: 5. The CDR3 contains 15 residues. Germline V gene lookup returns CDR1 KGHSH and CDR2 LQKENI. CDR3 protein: CASSPYKGASYEQYF. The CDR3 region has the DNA TGTGCCAGCTCACCATATAAGGGGGCATCCTACGAGCAGTACTTC. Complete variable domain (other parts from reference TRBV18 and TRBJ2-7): NAGVMQNPRHLVRRRGQEARLRCSPMKGHSHVYWYRQLPEEGLKFMVYLQKENIIDESGMPKERFSAEFPKEGPSILRIQQVVRGDSAAYFCASSPYKGASYEQYFGPGTRLTVT.

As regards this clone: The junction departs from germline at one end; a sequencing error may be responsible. The CDR3 nucleotides are TGTGCTAGCAGCTTAACTAGCGGGATTGAGACCCAGTACTTC. Protein: CASSLTSGIETQYF. V and J are TRBV7-7 and TRBJ2-5; the match to TRBD2 covers 10 bases. The CDR3 extends over 14 amino acids. Germline V lookup: CDR1 SSHAT, CDR2 FNYEAQ (reference sequence).

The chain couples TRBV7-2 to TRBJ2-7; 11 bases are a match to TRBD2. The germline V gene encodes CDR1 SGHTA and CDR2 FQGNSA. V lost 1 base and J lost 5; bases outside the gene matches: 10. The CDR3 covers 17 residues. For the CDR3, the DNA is TGTGCCAGCAGCTTAGACGTTAGCGGGAGGGCCGCTGACGAGCAGTACTTC. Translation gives CASSLDVSGRAADEQYF.

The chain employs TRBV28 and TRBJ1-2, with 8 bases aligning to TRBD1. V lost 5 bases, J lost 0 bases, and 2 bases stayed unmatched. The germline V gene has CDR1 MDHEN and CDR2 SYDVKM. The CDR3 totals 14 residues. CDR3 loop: CASSPGGANYGYTF. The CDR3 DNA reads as TGTGCCAGCAGTCCAGGGGGCGCTAACTATGGCTACACCTTC.

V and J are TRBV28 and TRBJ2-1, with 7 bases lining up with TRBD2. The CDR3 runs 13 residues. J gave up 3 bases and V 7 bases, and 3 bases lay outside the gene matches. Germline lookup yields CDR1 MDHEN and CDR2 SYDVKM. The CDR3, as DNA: TGTGCCAGCATTGGCGGGAGCTACAATGAGCAGTTCTTC. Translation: CASIGGSYNEQFF.

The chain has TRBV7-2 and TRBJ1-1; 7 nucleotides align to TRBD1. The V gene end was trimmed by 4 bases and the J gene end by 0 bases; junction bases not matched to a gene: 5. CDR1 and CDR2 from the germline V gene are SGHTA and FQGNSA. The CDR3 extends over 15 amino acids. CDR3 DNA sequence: TGTGCCAGCAGCTCAGGGGGTTGGGTGAACACTGAAGCTTTCTTT. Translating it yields CASSSGGWVNTEAFF.

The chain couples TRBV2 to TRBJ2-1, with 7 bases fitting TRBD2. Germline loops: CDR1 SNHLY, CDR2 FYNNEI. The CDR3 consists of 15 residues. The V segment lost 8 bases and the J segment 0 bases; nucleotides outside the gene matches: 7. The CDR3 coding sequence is TGTGCCAGCTGTGGGCTAGCGGACTCCTACAATGAGCAGTTCTTC. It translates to CASCGLADSYNEQFF.

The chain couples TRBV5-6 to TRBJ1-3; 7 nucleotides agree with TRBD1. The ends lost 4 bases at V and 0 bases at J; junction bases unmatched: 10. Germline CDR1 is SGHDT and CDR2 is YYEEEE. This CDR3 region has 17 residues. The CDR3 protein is CASSQLTGQSSGNTIYF. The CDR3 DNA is TGTGCCAGCAGCCAGTTGACGGGACAGTCCTCTGGAAACACCATATATTTT. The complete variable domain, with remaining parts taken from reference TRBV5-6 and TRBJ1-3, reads DAGVTQSPTHLIKTRGQQVTLRCSPKSGHDTVSWYQQALGQGPQFIFQYYEEEERQRGNFPDRFSGHQFPNYSSELNVNALLLGDSALYLCASSQLTGQSSGNTIYFGEGSWLTVV.

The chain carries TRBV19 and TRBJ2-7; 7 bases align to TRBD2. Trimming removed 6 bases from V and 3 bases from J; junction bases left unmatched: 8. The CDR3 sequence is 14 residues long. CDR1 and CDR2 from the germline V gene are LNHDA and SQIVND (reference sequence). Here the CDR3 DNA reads TGTGCCAGTAGGGAATCGACTAGCAGCTACGAGCAGTACTTC. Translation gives CASRESTSSYEQYF.

As DNA, the CDR3 is TGTGCTAGTGGTTTGGCCCCAGGGGAGACCCAGTACTTC. Translating gives CASGLAPGETQYF. The V gene is TRBV12-5, the J gene TRBJ2-5; possibly TRBD1 for D (5 bases). The CDR3 sequence is 13 residues long. V was shortened by 1 base and J by 5 bases, with 8 bases between the two germline ends. Germline CDR1 LGHNT, CDR2 FRNRAP. Filled out from reference TRBV12-5 and TRBJ2-5, the complete variable domain reads DARVTQTPRHKVTEMGQEVTMRCQPILGHNTVFWYRQTMMQGLELLAYFRNRAPLDDSGMPKDRFSAEMPDATLATLKIQPSEPRDSAVYFCASGLAPGETQYFGPGTRLLVL.

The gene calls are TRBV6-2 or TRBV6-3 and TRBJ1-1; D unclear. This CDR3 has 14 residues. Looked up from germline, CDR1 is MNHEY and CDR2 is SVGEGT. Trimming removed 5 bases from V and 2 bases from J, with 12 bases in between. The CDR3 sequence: CASSLYGYNTEAFF. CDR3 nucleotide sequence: TGTGCCAGCAGTCTGTACGGGTATAACACTGAAGCTTTCTTT.

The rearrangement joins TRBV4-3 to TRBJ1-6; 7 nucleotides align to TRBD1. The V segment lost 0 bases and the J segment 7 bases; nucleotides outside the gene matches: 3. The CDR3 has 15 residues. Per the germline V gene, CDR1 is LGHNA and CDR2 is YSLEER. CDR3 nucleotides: TGCGCCAGCAGCCAAGAACAGGGGCGGAATTCACCCCTCCACTTT. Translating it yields CASSQEQGRNSPLHF.

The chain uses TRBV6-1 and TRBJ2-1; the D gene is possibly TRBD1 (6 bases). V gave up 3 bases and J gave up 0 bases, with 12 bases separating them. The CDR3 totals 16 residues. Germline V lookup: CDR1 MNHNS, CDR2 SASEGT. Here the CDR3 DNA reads TGTGCCAGCAGTGATACACGAGGGGGCTCCTACAATGAGCAGTTCTTC. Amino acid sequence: CASSDTRGGSYNEQFF.

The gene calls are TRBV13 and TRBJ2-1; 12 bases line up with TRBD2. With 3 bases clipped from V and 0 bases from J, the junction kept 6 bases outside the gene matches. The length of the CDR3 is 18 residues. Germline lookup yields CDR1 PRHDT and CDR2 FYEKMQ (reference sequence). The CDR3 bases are TGTGCCAGCAGCTTCAGGCTAGCGGGGGGGAGCTCCTACAATGAGCAGTTCTTC. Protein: CASSFRLAGGSSYNEQFF.

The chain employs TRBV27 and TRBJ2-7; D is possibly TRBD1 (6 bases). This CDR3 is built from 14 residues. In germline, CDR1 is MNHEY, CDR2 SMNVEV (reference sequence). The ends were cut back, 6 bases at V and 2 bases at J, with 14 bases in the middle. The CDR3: CASSPWDNAYEQYF. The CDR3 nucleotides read TGTGCCAGCAGCCCATGGGACAATGCCTACGAGCAGTACTTC.

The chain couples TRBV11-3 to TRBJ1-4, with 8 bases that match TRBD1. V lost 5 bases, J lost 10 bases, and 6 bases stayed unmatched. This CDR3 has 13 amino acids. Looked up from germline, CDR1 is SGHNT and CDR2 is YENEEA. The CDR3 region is CASSPTGVGKLFF. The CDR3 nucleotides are TGTGCCAGCAGCCCGACAGGGGTCGGAAAACTGTTTTTT.

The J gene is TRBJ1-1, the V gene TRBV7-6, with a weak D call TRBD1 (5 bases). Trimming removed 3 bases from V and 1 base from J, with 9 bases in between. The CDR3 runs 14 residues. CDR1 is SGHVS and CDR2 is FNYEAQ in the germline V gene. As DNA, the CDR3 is TGTGCCAGCAGCTTTCCCGGACAGAACACTGAAGCTTTCTTT. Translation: CASSFPGQNTEAFF.

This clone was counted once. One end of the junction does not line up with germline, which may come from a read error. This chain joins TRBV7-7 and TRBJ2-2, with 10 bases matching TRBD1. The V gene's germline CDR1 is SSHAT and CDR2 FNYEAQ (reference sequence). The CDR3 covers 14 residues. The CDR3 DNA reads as TGTGCTAGCAGCCGACAGGGGGCCACCGGGGAGCTGTTTTTT. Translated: CASSRQGATGELFF.

The CDR3: CASSLTDRVDTEAFF. CDR3 DNA sequence: TGTGCCAGCAGTCTCACGGACAGGGTCGACACTGAAGCTTTCTTT. The V and J genes are TRBV27 and TRBJ1-1, with TRBD1 matching over 8 bases. Trimming at V came to 5 bases and at J to 3 bases, leaving 8 bases not matched to a gene. Germline lookup yields CDR1 MNHEY and CDR2 SMNVEV (reference sequence). This CDR3 has 15 amino acids.

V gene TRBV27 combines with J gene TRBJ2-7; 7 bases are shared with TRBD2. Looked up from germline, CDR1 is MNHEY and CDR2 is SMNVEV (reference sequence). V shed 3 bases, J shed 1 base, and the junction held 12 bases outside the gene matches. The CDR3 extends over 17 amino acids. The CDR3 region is CASSLLFVAGVSYEQYF. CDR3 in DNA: TGTGCCAGCAGTTTGCTGTTCGTGGCGGGAGTGTCCTACGAGCAGTACTTC.

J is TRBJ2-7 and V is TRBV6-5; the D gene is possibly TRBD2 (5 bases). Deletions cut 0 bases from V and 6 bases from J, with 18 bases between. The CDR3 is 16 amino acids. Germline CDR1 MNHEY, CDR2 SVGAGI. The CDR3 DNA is TGTGCCAGCAGTTACTCGATAAGCGGTCAAAAGGGCGAGCAGTACTTC. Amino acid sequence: CASSYSISGQKGEQYF.

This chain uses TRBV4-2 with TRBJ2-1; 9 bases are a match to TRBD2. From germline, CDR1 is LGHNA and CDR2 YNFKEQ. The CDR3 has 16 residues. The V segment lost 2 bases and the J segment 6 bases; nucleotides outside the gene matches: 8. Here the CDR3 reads CASSQLAGATGNEQFF. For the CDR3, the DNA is TGTGCCAGCAGCCAATTAGCGGGGGCGACGGGCAATGAGCAGTTCTTC.

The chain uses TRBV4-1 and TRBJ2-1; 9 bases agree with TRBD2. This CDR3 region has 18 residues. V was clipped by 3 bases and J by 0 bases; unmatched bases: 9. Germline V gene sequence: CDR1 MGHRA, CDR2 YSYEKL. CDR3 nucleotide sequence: TGCGCCAGCAGCCATAGACTAGCGGAACTCAGCTCCTACAATGAGCAGTTCTTC. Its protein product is CASSHRLAELSSYNEQFF.

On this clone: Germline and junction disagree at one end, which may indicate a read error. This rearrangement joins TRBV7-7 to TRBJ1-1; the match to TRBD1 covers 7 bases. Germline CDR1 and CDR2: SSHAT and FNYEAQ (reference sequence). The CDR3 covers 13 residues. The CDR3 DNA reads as TGTGCTAGCAGCCTCGACAGGGATACTGAAGCTTTCTTT. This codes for CASSLDRDTEAFF.

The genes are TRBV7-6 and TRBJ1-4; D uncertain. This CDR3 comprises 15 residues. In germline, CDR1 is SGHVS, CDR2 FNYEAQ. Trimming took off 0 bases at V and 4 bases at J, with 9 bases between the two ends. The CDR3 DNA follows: TGTGCCAGCAGCTTAGCGCCGGGATTTAATGAAAAACTGTTTTTT. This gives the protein CASSLAPGFNEKLFF.

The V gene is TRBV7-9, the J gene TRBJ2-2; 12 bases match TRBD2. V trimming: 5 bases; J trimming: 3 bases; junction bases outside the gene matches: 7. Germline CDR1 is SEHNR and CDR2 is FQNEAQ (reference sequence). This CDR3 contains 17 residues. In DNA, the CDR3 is TGTGCCAGCAGCCGACCCTCTAGCGGGAGGGACACCGGGGAGCTGTTTTTT. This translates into CASSRPSSGRDTGELFF.

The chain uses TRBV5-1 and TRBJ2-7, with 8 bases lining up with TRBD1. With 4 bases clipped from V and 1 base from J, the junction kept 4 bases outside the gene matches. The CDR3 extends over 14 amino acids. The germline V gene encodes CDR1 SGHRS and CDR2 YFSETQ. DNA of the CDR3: TGCGCCAGCAGCACCGGGACAGGATCCTACGAGCAGTACTTC. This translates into CASSTGTGSYEQYF.

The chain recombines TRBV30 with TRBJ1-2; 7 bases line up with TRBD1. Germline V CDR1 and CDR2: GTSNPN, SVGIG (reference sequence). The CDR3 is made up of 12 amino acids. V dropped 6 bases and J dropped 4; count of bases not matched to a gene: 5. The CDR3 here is CACRQGGYGYTF. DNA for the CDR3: TGTGCCTGTAGACAGGGCGGCTATGGCTACACCTTC. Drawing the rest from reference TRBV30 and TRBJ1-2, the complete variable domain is SQTIHQWPATLVQPVGSPLSLECTVEGTSNPNLYWYRQAAGRGLQLLFYSVGIGQISSEVPQNLSASRPQDRQFILSSKKLLLSDSGFYLCACRQGGYGYTFGSGTRLTVV.